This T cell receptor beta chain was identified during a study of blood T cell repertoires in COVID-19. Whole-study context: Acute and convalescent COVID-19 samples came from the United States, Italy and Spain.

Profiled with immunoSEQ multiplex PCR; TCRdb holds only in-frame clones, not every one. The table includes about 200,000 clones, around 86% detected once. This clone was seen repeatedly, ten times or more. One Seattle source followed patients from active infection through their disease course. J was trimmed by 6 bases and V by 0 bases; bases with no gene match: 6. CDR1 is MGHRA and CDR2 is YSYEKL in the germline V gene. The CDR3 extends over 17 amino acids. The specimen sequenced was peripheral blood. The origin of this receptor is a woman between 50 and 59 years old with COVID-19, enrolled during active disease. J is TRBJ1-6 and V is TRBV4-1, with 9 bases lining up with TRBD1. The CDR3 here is CASSQDRGQGRNSPLHF. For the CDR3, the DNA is TGCGCCAGCAGCCAAGACAGGGGACAGGGTCGTAATTCACCCCTCCACTTT.